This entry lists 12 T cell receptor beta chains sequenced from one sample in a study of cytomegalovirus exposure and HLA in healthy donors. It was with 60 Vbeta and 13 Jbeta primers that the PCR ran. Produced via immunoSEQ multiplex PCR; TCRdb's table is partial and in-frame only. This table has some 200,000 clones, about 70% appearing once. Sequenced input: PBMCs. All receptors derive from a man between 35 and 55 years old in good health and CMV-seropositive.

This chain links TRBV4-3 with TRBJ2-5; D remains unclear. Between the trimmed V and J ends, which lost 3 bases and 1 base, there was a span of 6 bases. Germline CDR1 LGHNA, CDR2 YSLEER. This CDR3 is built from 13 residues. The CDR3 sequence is CASSQRLQETQYF. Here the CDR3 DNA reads TGCGCCAGCAGCCAGCGCCTCCAAGAGACCCAGTACTTC.

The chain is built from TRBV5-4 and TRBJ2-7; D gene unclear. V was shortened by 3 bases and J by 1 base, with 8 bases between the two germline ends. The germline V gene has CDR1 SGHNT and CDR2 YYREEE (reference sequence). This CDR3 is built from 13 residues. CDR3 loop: CASSSHKSYEQYF. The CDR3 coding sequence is TGTGCCAGCAGCTCCCACAAGTCCTACGAGCAGTACTTC.

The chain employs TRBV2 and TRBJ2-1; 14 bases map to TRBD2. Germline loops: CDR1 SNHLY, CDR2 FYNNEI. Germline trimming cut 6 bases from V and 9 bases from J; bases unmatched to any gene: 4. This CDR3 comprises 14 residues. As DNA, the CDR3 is TGTGCCAGCAGGACTAGCGGGGGGGCAGGTGAGCAGTTCTTC. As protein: CASRTSGGAGEQFF.

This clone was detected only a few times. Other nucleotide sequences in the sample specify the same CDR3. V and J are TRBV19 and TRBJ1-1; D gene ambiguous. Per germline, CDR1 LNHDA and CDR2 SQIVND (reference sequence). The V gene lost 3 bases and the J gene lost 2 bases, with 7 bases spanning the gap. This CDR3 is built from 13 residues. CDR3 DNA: TGTGCCAGTAGTATTGGGCCTAACACTGAAGCTTTCTTT. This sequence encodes CASSIGPNTEAFF.

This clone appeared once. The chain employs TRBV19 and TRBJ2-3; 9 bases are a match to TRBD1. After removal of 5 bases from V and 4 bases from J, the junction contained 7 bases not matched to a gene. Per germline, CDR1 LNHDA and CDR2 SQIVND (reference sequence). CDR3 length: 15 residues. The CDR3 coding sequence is TGTGCCAGTAGTCTCCGGACAGGGGTGGCAGATACGCAGTATTTT. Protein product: CASSLRTGVADTQYF. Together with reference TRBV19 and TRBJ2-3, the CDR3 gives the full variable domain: DGGITQSPKYLFRKEGQNVTLSCEQNLNHDAMYWYRQDPGQGLRLIYYSQIVNDFQKGDIAEGYSVSREKKESFPLTVTSAQKNPTAFYLCASSLRTGVADTQYFGPGTRLTVL.

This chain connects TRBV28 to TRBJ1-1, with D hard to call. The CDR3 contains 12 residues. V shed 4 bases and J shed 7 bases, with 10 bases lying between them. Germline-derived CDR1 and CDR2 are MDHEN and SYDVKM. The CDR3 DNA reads TGTGCCAGCAGTTCTGGGCCACTTGAAGCTTTCTTT. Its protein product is CASSSGPLEAFF. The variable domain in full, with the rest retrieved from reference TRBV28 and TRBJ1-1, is DVKVTQSSRYLVKRTGEKVFLECVQDMDHENMFWYRQDPGLGLRLIYFSYDVKMKEKGDIPEGYSVSREKKERFSLILESASTNQTSMYLCASSSGPLEAFFGQGTRLTVV.

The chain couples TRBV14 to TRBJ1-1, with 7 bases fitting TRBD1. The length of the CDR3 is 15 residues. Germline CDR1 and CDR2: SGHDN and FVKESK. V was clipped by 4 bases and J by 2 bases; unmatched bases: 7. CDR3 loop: CASSRTGQENTEAFF. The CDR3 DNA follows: TGTGCCAGCAGCCGCACCGGACAGGAAAACACTGAAGCTTTCTTT.

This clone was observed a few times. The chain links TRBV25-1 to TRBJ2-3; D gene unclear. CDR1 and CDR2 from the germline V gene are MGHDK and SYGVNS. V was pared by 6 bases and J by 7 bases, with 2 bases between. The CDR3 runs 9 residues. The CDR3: CASSYTQYF. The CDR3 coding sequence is TGTGCCAGCAGCTATACGCAGTATTTT.

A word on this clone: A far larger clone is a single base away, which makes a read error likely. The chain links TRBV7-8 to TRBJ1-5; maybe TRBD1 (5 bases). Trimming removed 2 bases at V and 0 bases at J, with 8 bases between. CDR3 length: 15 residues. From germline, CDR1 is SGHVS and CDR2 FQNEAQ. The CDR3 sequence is CASSLQGYSNQPQHF. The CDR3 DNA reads TGTGCCAGCAGCTTACAGGGATATAGCAATCAGCCCCAGCATTTT.

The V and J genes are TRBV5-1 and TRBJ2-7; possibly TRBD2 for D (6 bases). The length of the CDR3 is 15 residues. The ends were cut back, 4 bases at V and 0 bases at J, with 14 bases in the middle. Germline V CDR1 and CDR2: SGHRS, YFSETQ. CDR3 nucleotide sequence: TGCGCCAGCAGCGTTGGGGCGGGGAGCTCCTACGAGCAGTACTTC. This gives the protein CASSVGAGSSYEQYF. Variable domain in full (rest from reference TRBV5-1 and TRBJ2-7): KAGVTQTPRYLIKTRGQQVTLSCSPISGHRSVSWYQQTPGQGLQFLFEYFSETQRNKGNFPGRFSGRQFSNSRSEMNVSTLELGDSALYLCASSVGAGSSYEQYFGPGTRLTVT.

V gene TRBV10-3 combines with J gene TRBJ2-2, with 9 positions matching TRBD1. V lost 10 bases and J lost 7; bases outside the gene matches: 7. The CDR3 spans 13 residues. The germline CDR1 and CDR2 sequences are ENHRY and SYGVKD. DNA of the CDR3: TGTGCCACCCTGACAGGGGGTCACGGGGAGCTGTTTTTT. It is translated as CATLTGGHGELFF.

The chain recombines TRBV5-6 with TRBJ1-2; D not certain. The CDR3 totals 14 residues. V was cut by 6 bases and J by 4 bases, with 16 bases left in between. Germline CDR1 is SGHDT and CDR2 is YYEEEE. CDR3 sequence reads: CASTLGQAAYGYTF. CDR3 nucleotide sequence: TGTGCCAGCACACTTGGGCAGGCCGCCTATGGCTACACCTTC.